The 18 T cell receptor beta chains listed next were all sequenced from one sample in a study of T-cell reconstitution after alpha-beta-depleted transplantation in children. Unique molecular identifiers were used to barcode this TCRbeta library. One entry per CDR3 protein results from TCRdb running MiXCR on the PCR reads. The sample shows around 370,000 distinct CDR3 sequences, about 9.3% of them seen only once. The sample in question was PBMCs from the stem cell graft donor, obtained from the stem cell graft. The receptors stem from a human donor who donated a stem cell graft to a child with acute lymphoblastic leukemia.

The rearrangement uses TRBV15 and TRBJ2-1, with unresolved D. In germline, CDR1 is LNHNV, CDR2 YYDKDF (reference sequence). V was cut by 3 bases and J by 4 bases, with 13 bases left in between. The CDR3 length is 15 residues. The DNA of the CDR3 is TGTGCCACCAGCAGGTTTCCAAAGGAGTACAATGAGCAGTTCTTC. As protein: CATSRFPKEYNEQFF.

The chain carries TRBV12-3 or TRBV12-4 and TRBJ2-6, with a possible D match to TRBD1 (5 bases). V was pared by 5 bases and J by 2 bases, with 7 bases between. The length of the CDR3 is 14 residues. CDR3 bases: TGTGCCAGCAGTCGCAGGGCTGGGGCCAACGTCCTGACTTTC. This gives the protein CASSRRAGANVLTF.

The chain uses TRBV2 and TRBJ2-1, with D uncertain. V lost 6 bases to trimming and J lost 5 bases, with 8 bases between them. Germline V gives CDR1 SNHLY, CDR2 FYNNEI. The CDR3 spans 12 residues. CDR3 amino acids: CASRVRHNEQFF. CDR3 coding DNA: TGTGCCAGCAGGGTGAGACACAATGAGCAGTTCTTC. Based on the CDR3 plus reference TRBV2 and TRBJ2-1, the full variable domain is EPEVTQTPSHQVTQMGQEVILRCVPISNHLYFYWYRQILGQKVEFLVSFYNNEISEKSEIFDDQFSVERPDGSNFTLKIRSTKLEDSAMYFCASRVRHNEQFFGPGTRLTVL.

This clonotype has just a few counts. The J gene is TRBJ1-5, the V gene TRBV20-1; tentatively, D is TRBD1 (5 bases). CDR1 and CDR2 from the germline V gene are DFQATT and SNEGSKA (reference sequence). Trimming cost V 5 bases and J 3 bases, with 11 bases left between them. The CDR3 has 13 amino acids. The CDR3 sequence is CSASDRNNQPQHF. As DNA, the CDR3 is TGCAGTGCTTCCGACAGAAACAATCAGCCCCAGCATTTT.

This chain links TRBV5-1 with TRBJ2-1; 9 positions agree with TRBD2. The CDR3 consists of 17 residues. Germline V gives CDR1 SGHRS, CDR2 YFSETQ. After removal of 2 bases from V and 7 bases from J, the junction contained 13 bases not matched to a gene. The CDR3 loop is CASSFLAGGDFLNEQFF. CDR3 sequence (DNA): TGCGCCAGCAGCTTCTTGGCGGGAGGGGATTTTTTGAATGAGCAGTTCTTC.

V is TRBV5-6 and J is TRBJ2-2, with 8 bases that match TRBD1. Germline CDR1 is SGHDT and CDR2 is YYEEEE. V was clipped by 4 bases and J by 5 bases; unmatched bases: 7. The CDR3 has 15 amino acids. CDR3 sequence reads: CASSAGGLVTGELFF. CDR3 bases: TGTGCCAGCAGCGCAGGGGGCTTGGTGACCGGGGAGCTGTTTTTT.

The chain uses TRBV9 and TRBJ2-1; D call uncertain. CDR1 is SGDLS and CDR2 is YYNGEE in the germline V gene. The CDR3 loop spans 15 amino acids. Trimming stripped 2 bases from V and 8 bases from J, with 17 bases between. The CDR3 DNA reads TGTGCCAGCAGCGTGGGTACCACCCCTGTATATGAGCAGTTCTTC. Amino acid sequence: CASSVGTTPVYEQFF. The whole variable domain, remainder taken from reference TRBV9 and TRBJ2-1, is DSGVTQTPKHLITATGQRVTLRCSPRSGDLSVYWYQQSLDQGLQFLIQYYNGEERAKGNILERFSAQQFPDLHSELNLSSLELGDSALYFCASSVGTTPVYEQFFGPGTRLTVL.

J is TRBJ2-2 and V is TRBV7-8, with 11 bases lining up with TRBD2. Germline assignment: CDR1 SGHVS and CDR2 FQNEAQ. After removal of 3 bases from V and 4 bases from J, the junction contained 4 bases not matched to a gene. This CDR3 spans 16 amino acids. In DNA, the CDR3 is TGTGCCAGCAGCTTCCTCGGGACTAGCGGCACCGGGGAGCTGTTTTTT. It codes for CASSFLGTSGTGELFF. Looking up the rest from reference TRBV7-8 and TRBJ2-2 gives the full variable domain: GAGVSQSPRYKVAKRGQDVALRCDPISGHVSLFWYQQALGQGPEFLTYFQNEAQLDKSGLPSDRFFAERPEGSVSTLKIQRTQQEDSAVYLCASSFLGTSGTGELFFGEGSRLTVL.

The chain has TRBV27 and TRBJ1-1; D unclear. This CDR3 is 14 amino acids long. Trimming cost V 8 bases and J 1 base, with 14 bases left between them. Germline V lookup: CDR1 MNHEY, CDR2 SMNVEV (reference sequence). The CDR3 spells CASVFANPNTEAFF. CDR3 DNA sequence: TGTGCCAGCGTCTTCGCCAACCCGAACACTGAAGCTTTCTTT.

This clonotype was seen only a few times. The CDR3 DNA sequence: TGTGCCAGCAGGCGACAGGGGAACACTGAAGCTTTCTTT. Translating gives CASRRQGNTEAFF. The genes are TRBV7-9 and TRBJ1-1; 7 bases align to TRBD1. V shed 6 bases, J shed 1 base, and the junction held 2 bases outside the gene matches. Germline CDR1 reads SEHNR; CDR2 reads FQNEAQ (reference sequence). The CDR3 loop spans 13 amino acids.

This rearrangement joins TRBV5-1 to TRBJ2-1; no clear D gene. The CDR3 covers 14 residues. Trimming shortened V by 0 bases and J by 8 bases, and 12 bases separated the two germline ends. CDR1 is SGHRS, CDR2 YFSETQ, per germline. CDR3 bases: TGCGCCAGCAGCTTGGTTCATATGGGCGATGAGCAGTTCTTC. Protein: CASSLVHMGDEQFF.

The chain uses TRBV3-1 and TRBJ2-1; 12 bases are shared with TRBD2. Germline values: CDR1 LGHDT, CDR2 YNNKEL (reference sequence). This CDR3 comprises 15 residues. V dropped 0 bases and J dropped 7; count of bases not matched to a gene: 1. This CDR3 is CASSQDGLAGNEQFF. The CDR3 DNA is TGTGCCAGCAGCCAAGATGGACTAGCGGGAAATGAGCAGTTCTTC.

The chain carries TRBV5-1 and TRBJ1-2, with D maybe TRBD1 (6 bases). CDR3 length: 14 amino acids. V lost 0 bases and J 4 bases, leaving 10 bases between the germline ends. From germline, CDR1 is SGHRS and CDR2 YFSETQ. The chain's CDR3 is CASSLDPRGYGYTF. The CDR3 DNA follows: TGCGCCAGCAGCTTGGACCCCAGGGGCTATGGCTACACCTTC.

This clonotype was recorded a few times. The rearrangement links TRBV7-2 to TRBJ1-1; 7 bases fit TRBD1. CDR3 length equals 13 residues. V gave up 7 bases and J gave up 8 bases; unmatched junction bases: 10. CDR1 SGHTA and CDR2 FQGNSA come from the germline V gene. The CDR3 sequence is CASTRGRGQEAFF. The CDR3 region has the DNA TGTGCCAGCACCCGGGGCCGGGGACAGGAAGCTTTCTTT.

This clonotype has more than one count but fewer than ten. The CDR3 spells CASSQDFSLGSDEQFF. In DNA form, the CDR3 reads TGCGCCAGCAGCCAAGATTTTTCCCTGGGGAGCGATGAGCAGTTCTTC. The chain links TRBV4-1 to TRBJ2-1, with a weak D call TRBD2 (5 bases). This CDR3 has 16 residues. Trimming removed 0 bases from V and 8 bases from J, with 17 bases in between. In germline, CDR1 is MGHRA, CDR2 YSYEKL.

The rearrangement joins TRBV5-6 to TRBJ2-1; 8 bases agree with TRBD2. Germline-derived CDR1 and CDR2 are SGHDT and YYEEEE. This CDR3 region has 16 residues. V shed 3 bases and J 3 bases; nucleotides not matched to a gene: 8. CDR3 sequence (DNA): TGTGCCAGCAGCTCCGTCCGGGAGGGCCGCTACAATGAGCAGTTCTTC. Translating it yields CASSSVREGRYNEQFF.

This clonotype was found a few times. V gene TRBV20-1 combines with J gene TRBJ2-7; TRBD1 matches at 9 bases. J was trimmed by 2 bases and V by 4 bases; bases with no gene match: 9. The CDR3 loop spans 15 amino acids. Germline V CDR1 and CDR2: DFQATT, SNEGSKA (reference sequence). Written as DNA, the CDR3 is TGCAGTGCTATGGGGGGGGACAGGGCGACCTACGAGCAGTACTTC. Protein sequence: CSAMGGDRATYEQYF.

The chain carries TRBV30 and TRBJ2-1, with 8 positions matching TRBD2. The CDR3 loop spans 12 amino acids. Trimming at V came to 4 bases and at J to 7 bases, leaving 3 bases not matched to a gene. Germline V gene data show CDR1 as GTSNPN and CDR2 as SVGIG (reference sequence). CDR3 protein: CAWKGGRNEQFF. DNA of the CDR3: TGTGCCTGGAAGGGCGGGAGGAATGAGCAGTTCTTC. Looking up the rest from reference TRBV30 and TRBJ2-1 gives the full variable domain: SQTIHQWPATLVQPVGSPLSLECTVEGTSNPNLYWYRQAAGRGLQLLFYSVGIGQISSEVPQNLSASRPQDRQFILSSKKLLLSDSGFYLCAWKGGRNEQFFGPGTRLTVL.